This TCR beta chain was recovered during a study of cytomegalovirus exposure and HLA in healthy donors. At the level of the study: The roughly 120 validation repertoires, a later analysis reported, used the same platform as the 666 first-cohort repertoires.

V lost 8 bases and J lost 1, with 15 bases in between. CDR3 size: 15 residues. In germline, CDR1 is MGHRA, CDR2 YSYEKL. Study findings and constraints: The study recorded 150 to 200 TCR beta chains that were cytomegalovirus-associated. Among the CMV-associated chains, a few were confirmed in vitro as specific for CMV antigens.

Note on this clone: The antigen remains unidentified.

Clones were read by immunoSEQ multiplex PCR, and TCRdb kept only the in-frame ones, dropping some. The sample yields about 74,000 clones, 94% seen once. This TCR came from a man in his late teens or twenties in good health and CMV-seropositive. V usage is TRBV4-1 and J usage is TRBJ1-5, with D tentatively TRBD1 (5 bases). What was sequenced was PBMCs. For the CDR3, the DNA is TGCGCCAGCGGACCGGGGGGTATAAGCAATCAGCCCCAGCATTTT. It is translated as CASGPGGISNQPQHF.